The rows below give T cell receptor beta chains drawn from one sample of a study of blood T cells in healthy people across ages. TCRdb recomputed calls from the 5' RACE reads with MiXCR, one row per CDR3 protein. The sample holds some 640,000 distinct CDR3 sequences, about 30% seen once. Input material: blood. Receptor source: an elderly woman in good health. CDR3s include the opening cysteine and the closing phenylalanine or tryptophan. The order of the fields is clone size, J gene, V gene, D gene, CDR3 protein, CDR3 DNA. A D gene is named only where the DNA matches it firmly. Rows give clone size only sometimes, using once, few, many, or a class for an expanded clone.

abundance: many; j_gene: TRBJ2-5; v_gene: TRBV6-5; d_gene: -; CDR3aa: CASREAGVGRETQYF; CDR3nt: TGTGCCAGCAGGGAGGCAGGGGTGGGACGAGAGACCCAGTACTTC
abundance: -; j_gene: TRBJ2-1; v_gene: TRBV7-3; d_gene: TRBD2; CDR3aa: CASSSGLAGDLSSYNEQFF; CDR3nt: TGTGCCAGCAGCTCGGGACTAGCGGGGGACTTAAGCTCCTACAATGAGCAGTTCTTC
abundance: few; j_gene: TRBJ1-2; v_gene: TRBV7-2; d_gene: -; CDR3aa: CASSTWDPNYGYTF; CDR3nt: TGTGCCAGCAGCACCTGGGACCCTAACTATGGCTACACCTTC
abundance: -; j_gene: TRBJ1-2; v_gene: TRBV2; d_gene: -; CDR3aa: CASWAGLYGYTF; CDR3nt: TGTGCCAGCTGGGCGGGCCTTTATGGCTACACCTTC
abundance: many; j_gene: TRBJ2-1; v_gene: TRBV20-1; d_gene: -; CDR3aa: CSAQNIRSSYNEQFF; CDR3nt: TGCAGTGCCCAAAACATAAGGAGCTCCTACAATGAGCAGTTCTTC
abundance: -; j_gene: TRBJ2-1; v_gene: TRBV7-8; d_gene: TRBD2; CDR3aa: CASSPWTSGGNEQFF; CDR3nt: TGTGCCAGCAGCCCATGGACTAGCGGGGGCAATGAGCAGTTCTTC
abundance: few; j_gene: TRBJ2-5; v_gene: TRBV20-1; d_gene: TRBD2; CDR3aa: CSALGSLAGGYGNEQYF; CDR3nt: TGCAGTGCCCTGGGTAGCCTAGCGGGGGGCTACGGCAATGAGCAGTACTTC
abundance: few; j_gene: TRBJ2-5; v_gene: TRBV6-4; d_gene: -; CDR3aa: CAMRHKSYSTTQYF; CDR3nt: TGTGCCATGAGGCACAAGTCCTACTCTACGACCCAGTACTTC
abundance: few; j_gene: TRBJ2-7; v_gene: TRBV5-4; d_gene: -; CDR3aa: CAGSPSGGGADEQYF; CDR3nt: TGTGCCGGCAGCCCAAGCGGTGGGGGGGCCGACGAGCAGTACTTC
abundance: many; j_gene: TRBJ2-1; v_gene: TRBV7-9; d_gene: TRBD1; CDR3aa: CASSSQPGQGSNEQFF; CDR3nt: TGTGCCAGCAGCTCCCAACCGGGACAGGGGTCCAATGAGCAGTTCTTC
abundance: many; j_gene: TRBJ2-1; v_gene: TRBV6-1; d_gene: -; CDR3aa: CASTRVSYNEQFF; CDR3nt: TGTGCCAGCACAAGGGTATCCTACAATGAGCAGTTCTTC
abundance: many; j_gene: TRBJ2-7; v_gene: TRBV7-2; d_gene: TRBD1; CDR3aa: CASSSRDSSYEQYF; CDR3nt: TGTGCCAGCAGCTCCAGGGACAGCTCCTACGAGCAGTACTTC
abundance: many; j_gene: TRBJ2-1; v_gene: TRBV7-9; d_gene: TRBD1; CDR3aa: CASSASGTGGNEQFF; CDR3nt: TGTGCCAGCAGCGCTTCCGGGACAGGGGGCAATGAGCAGTTCTTC
abundance: many; j_gene: TRBJ1-2; v_gene: TRBV7-9; d_gene: TRBD1; CDR3aa: CASSLGQGRNYGYTF; CDR3nt: TGTGCCAGCAGCTTAGGACAGGGGAGGAACTATGGCTACACCTTC
abundance: -; j_gene: TRBJ2-5; v_gene: TRBV4-1; d_gene: -; CDR3aa: CASSRVGPKGETQYF; CDR3nt: TGCGCCAGCAGCCGTGTGGGGCCAAAGGGGGAGACCCAGTACTTC
abundance: -; j_gene: TRBJ1-1; v_gene: TRBV12-3/TRBV12-4; d_gene: -; CDR3aa: CASSSIRANTEAFF; CDR3nt: TGTGCCAGCAGTTCGATCAGGGCTAACACTGAAGCTTTCTTT
abundance: -; j_gene: TRBJ2-7; v_gene: TRBV20-1; d_gene: TRBD2; CDR3aa: CSARETSGRYEQYF; CDR3nt: TGCAGTGCTCGAGAGACTAGCGGGCGTTACGAGCAGTACTTC
abundance: many; j_gene: TRBJ2-1; v_gene: TRBV21-1; d_gene: -; CDR3aa: CASSNGVVPYNEQFF; CDR3nt: TGTGCCAGCAGCAATGGGGTAGTCCCCTACAATGAGCAGTTCTTC
abundance: many; j_gene: TRBJ2-7; v_gene: TRBV5-1; d_gene: TRBD1; CDR3aa: CASSPEGQGAKQYF; CDR3nt: TGCGCCAGCAGCCCGGAGGGACAGGGGGCTAAGCAGTACTTC
abundance: -; j_gene: TRBJ2-1; v_gene: TRBV19; d_gene: -; CDR3aa: CASSIGGRSTYEQFF; CDR3nt: TGTGCCAGTAGTATTGGTGGGCGGAGCACCTACGAGCAGTTCTTC
abundance: many; j_gene: TRBJ2-7; v_gene: TRBV4-3; d_gene: TRBD1; CDR3aa: CASSRDRDYEQYF; CDR3nt: TGCGCCAGCAGCCGGGACAGGGACTACGAGCAGTACTTC
abundance: -; j_gene: TRBJ1-2; v_gene: TRBV25-1; d_gene: TRBD1; CDR3aa: CASSERGDRVYGYTF; CDR3nt: TGTGCTAGCAGTGAGAGGGGGGACAGAGTTTATGGCTACACCTTC
abundance: few; j_gene: TRBJ2-3; v_gene: TRBV19; d_gene: -; CDR3aa: CASSSGTLTDTQYF; CDR3nt: TGTGCCAGTAGTTCCGGGACTCTCACAGATACGCAGTATTTT
abundance: many; j_gene: TRBJ1-1; v_gene: TRBV5-6; d_gene: -; CDR3aa: CASSRGRATEAFF; CDR3nt: TGTGCCAGCAGCCGCGGGAGGGCCACTGAAGCTTTCTTT
abundance: -; j_gene: TRBJ2-1; v_gene: TRBV7-3; d_gene: -; CDR3aa: CASRYPENGQFF; CDR3nt: TGTGCCAGCAGATACCCCGAGAATGGGCAGTTCTTC
abundance: -; j_gene: TRBJ2-5; v_gene: TRBV30; d_gene: TRBD2; CDR3aa: CAWSSGLAVQETQYF; CDR3nt: TGTGCCTGGAGTTCGGGACTAGCGGTACAAGAGACCCAGTACTTC
abundance: -; j_gene: TRBJ2-3; v_gene: TRBV5-5; d_gene: TRBD1; CDR3aa: CASSLDRGFDTQYF; CDR3nt: TGTGCCAGCAGCTTGGACAGGGGTTTTGATACGCAGTATTTT
abundance: -; j_gene: TRBJ2-7; v_gene: TRBV7-3; d_gene: TRBD2; CDR3aa: CASSLLAGGPGEQYF; CDR3nt: TGTGCCAGCAGCCTATTAGCGGGGGGGCCGGGCGAGCAGTACTTC
abundance: -; j_gene: TRBJ2-7; v_gene: TRBV5-1; d_gene: -; CDR3aa: CASSGGTALYEQYF; CDR3nt: TGCGCCAGCAGCGGCGGGACAGCCTTATACGAGCAGTACTTC
abundance: many; j_gene: TRBJ2-3; v_gene: TRBV18; d_gene: -; CDR3aa: CASSPLVRGAQDTQYF; CDR3nt: TGTGCCAGCTCACCCTTAGTCAGAGGGGCACAAGATACGCAGTATTTT
abundance: few; j_gene: TRBJ1-6; v_gene: TRBV7-2; d_gene: TRBD1; CDR3aa: CASSFFGQGGSPLHF; CDR3nt: TGTGCCAGCAGCTTTTTCGGACAGGGGGGTTCACCCCTCCACTTT
abundance: many; j_gene: TRBJ2-7; v_gene: TRBV20-1; d_gene: -; CDR3aa: CSASSGRMSSYEQYF; CDR3nt: TGCAGCGCTAGCTCCGGACGTATGAGCTCCTACGAGCAGTACTTC